Shown below are 2 T cell receptor beta chains from a single sample sequenced in a study of blood T cells in healthy people across ages. Primed by a sample-barcoded 5' primer and a J-beta primer mix, a second PCR proceeded for about 7 to 11 cycles. TCRdb re-derived calls from the 5' RACE reads in MiXCR, one entry per CDR3 protein. This table holds just under 550,000 distinct CDR3 sequences, less than 25% found once. Separately, the same data were catalogued under a study of T cells of mothers and their children.

The sample taken for sequencing was blood. The receptor set was obtained from a boy between 5 and 17 years old in good health.

This clonotype showed up just a few times. No conserved phenylalanine or tryptophan is present at the end of the CDR3, so a read error is the likely explanation. The V gene is TRBV28, the J gene TRBJ1-4; no firm D call. The CDR3 is made up of 14 amino acids. Trimming took off 5 bases at V and 10 bases at J, with 17 bases between the two ends. Germline V lookup: CDR1 MDHEN, CDR2 SYDVKM. The CDR3, as DNA: TGTGCCAGCAGTACCCGGGCCGGCATCGTAAAACTGTTTCTT. It yields the protein CASSTRAGIVKLFL.

This clonotype was seen only a few times. The chain carries TRBV3-1 and TRBJ2-1; 11 nucleotides line up with TRBD1. The end of the DNA aligns better with TRBJ2-5, so the J call may be wrong. Germline CDR1 and CDR2: LGHDT and YNNKEL (reference sequence). This CDR3 contains 15 residues. The DNA for the CDR3 is TGTGCCAGCAGCCGGGACAGGGGGTATACTGAGACCCAGTACTTC. It codes for CASSRDRGYTETQYF.